The T cell receptor beta chain described here comes from a study of T cells after yellow fever vaccination. Study observations and caveats: The study noted that FACS-sorted repertoires could contain abundant clonotypes contaminating from the bulk population. Among all clonotypes, a small share was observed in both CD4 and CD8 compartments. The secondary T-cell response peaked on day 5, not day 15, but was weaker. A large majority of primary-vaccination clones showed up again after the booster (96% CD4, around 90% CD8).

Trimming shortened V by 7 bases and J by 4 bases, and 16 bases separated the two germline ends. The length of the CDR3 is 14 residues. TCRdb passed the 5' RACE reads through MiXCR, listing each CDR3 protein once. The sample contains a few hundred thousand distinct CDR3 sequences, roughly 10% of which appear only once. This clonotype has more than one count but fewer than ten. Its matching antigen is unknown. This specimen was PBMCs, taken on the day of the first yellow fever vaccination. This rearrangement joins TRBV12-3 or TRBV12-4 to TRBJ1-1; D is uncertain. The receptor was isolated from a man aged 18 to 29 who received the YFV17D yellow fever vaccine. CDR3 sequence: CASMRTGMGTEAFF. For the CDR3, the DNA is TGTGCCAGCATGAGGACGGGGATGGGCACTGAAGCTTTCTTT.